The present TCR beta chain was sequenced within a study of cytomegalovirus exposure and HLA in healthy donors (dated 2017 in TCRdb). Regarding the study in general: In an earlier analysis of fewer than 750 of the donors, 276 Gb of sequence data and 117 million unique TCR beta sequences from roughly 190 million T cells were reported. Class I and class II HLA loci were covered by the typing at four-digit resolution. Typing coverage varied by locus: roughly 629-640 donors for A, B, C, DRB1 and DQB1; roughly 500 for DQA1; approximately 610 for DPA1; fewer than 480 for DPB1. All discovery cohort repertoires had been generated on a single sequencing platform. Donor age, sex, ethnicity and CMV serostatus were compiled together with the repertoire data. In the later analysis, no new phenotypic data were used to find candidate immune exposures; instead, reliance was placed on TCR beta sequences and their occurrence across donors. To study patterns of TCR occurrence, a later analysis re-analyzed previously published TCR beta repertoires from 600 to 750 donors and added high-resolution HLA genotyping. High-throughput TCR immunosequencing, statistical association of individual TCRs with disease status, and machine learning were combined to predict cytomegalovirus infection status. An early release that covered around 590 HLA-typed donors contained approximately 300 gigabases of sequencing data and some 87 million unique TCR sequences. In an earlier analysis of roughly 540 of the donors, high-throughput TCR beta sequencing was used to judge whether each TCR beta V gene segment behaved as functional or pseudogenic. Among roughly 400 genotyped donors of the cohort, an average of roughly 240,000 unique TCR beta nucleotide sequences were sequenced per donor, roughly a sixth of them non-productive. A handful of DR-DQ haplotypes were handled as single units for association and clustering because linkage in the cohort was strong. Among the approximately 420 genotyped donors, approximately 81% belonged to the genetic ancestry cluster associated with self-reported Caucasian donors. Besides the first cohort of about 730 subjects, a separate validation cohort made up of some 110 different subjects was used. Using immunosequencing, the study profiled T cell repertoires from approximately 700 subjects and related those repertoires to cytomegalovirus serostatus. The study was designed to test whether signatures of past pathogen exposure could be identified by cataloging public T cell receptors. A later genetic analysis used genome-wide SNP genotypes for about 60% of the roughly 670 donors, treating that subset as a discovery cohort. Broader findings and caveats from the paper: In a later genetic analysis, fewer N-insertions in productive TCRs were reported among donors in an Asian-associated ancestry cluster than the roughly 700-donor mean. Sequencing depth was assumed to be roughly uniform across donors in the presence/absence analyses, though that assumption may not hold. Across donors, most TCR sequences were observed very rarely, whereas some public TCRs were present in many individuals. Assigning TCR associations to individual alleles was difficult when HLA alleles, especially DR and DQ, strongly co-occurred. In a later analysis, HLA-associated TCR beta chains showed more clonal expansion and lower generation probabilities than non-associated chains that were equally common. In a later analysis, several top co-occurrence clusters were reported to appear linked to parvovirus B19, influenza, CMV and Epstein-Barr virus. In an earlier analysis of some 500 of the donors, most TCR beta V segments appeared in productive rearrangements about 87% or about 30% of the time, broadly matching IMGT annotations. A later genetic analysis associated a missense DCLRE1C variant with V-gene and J-gene trimming of TCR beta chains, and an independent cohort replicated the association. Correlated functional status among segregating V segments might reflect linkage disequilibrium, but an unknown experimental factor could not be ruled out. At a false discovery rate of 0.05, a later analysis linked about 17,000 TCR beta sequences to specific HLA alleles. The 87-base-pair reads could not distinguish some IMGT-functional V segments, including TRBV6-2 and TRBV6-3, so those segments were excluded. The cohort was sequenced for TCR beta chains only, and without alpha or paired-chain data the features that could be detected were limited. A further reported finding was that TCR beta sequences accurately predicted the HLA-A and HLA-B alleles for most subjects in the first cohort. A few of the identified cytomegalovirus-associated TCR beta chains were confirmed in vitro to be specific for cytomegalovirus antigens. According to a later analysis, most CMV-associated TCR beta chains appeared to be HLA-restricted, and the HLA associations seemed to be driven largely by CMV exposure. In both the original and validation cohorts, the classifier was reported to diagnose cytomegalovirus status with high specificity and sensitivity. The study gave a list of some 150 TCR beta chains associated with cytomegalovirus. According to a later analysis, TCR association rates differed among HLA loci, with DRB1 alleles showing the most associated TCRs and HLA-C alleles showing the fewest. The authors suggested that the approach could potentially be extended to other disease states and immunological phenotypes. A group of highly shared sequence variants was considered likely to be a technical artifact of the sequencing pipeline. Some 16 rarely observed V segments, including chromosome 9 orphons, were excluded from the earlier analysis of a few hundred of the donors because counts were too low. HLA typing was unavailable for some donors at each locus, so association tests used only the typed subset. CMV serostatus was the only immune exposure information available for the cohort.

With regard to this clone: The antigen this receptor binds is unknown. No base quality values were provided; no much bigger clone lies one nucleotide off.

The CDR3 sequence holds 15 residues, the cysteine and phenylalanine included. Only the CDR3 part of the read is kept: 45 bases, read in frame from the first base. CDR1 and CDR2 are read off the germline V gene as SGHTA and FQGTGA. Trimming takes 0 bases from V and 4 bases from J, and the germline ends sit 12 bases apart. The cohort was made up of roughly 670 healthy bone marrow donors. Cohort members were all nominally healthy when sampled, although unrecorded immune exposures were likely present. The donor tested CMV seropositive and was one of the 289 seropositive cohort members. Each donor provided a peripheral blood sample, and peripheral blood mononuclear cells were used for TCR beta sequencing. Genomic DNA extraction from the blood cell samples was performed with the Qiagen DNeasy Blood Extraction Kit. Library preparation employed the immunoSEQ multiplex PCR assay. For the multiplex PCR, a mixture combining 60 forward primers for TCR Vbeta segments and 13 reverse primers for TCR Jbeta segments was used. The CDR3 region of rearranged TCR beta genes was amplified from genomic DNA with a multiplex PCR assay. The Illumina HiSeq System was used to sequence the amplified TCR beta libraries as 87-base-pair reads. In the source study's methods: Across the 500 to 750 repertoires, a later analysis counted approximately 75 million unique TCR beta chains, some 11 million of which were shared by at least two donors. Raw reads were error-corrected and collapsed into unique sequences by a nearest-neighbor algorithm in which closely related sequences were merged to remove PCR and sequencing errors. CDR3 sequences were aligned to IMGT reference sequences to assign V, D and J gene segments. Each retained sequence needed at least a six-nucleotide match to both a V gene segment and a J gene segment. Rearrangements were called productive when the CDR3 lacked stop codons and stayed in frame with V and J; all others were non-productive. CDR3 was defined by IMGT convention, running from the second conserved V-encoded cysteine to the conserved J-encoded phenylalanine. The earlier analysis of 587 of the donors excluded any sequence lacking an unambiguous match to a single V gene segment. An earlier analysis of approximately 590 of the donors classified V segments as functional when productive rearrangements were above 56.7% and as segregating when the standard deviation between donors was above 5%. A statistical classification framework was built for diagnosing cytomegalovirus status from the catalog of TCR beta chain sequences. V and J gene assignment, in a later analysis, came from comparing TCR nucleotide sequences with IMGT/GENE-DB human TR gene sequences. In a later analysis, CDR3 sequences and most-parsimonious VDJ recombination scenarios were assigned using the TCRdist pipeline. In a later analysis, each TCR beta chain was defined by its CDR3 amino acid sequence together with its V-gene family, and reads without a unique V-gene family were excluded. To address suspected cross-contamination and a sequencing artifact, a later analysis removed 450 to 700 highly shared, low-generation-probability nucleotide sequences. In a later analysis, a clonal expansion index was calculated for each public chain from normalized within-repertoire ranks of inferred template counts. Generation probabilities in a later analysis came from a VDJ recombination model fitted to out-of-frame rearrangements, and those results were checked against IGoR. In a later analysis, TCR-TCR, TCR-HLA and TCR-CMV co-occurrence was scored with hypergeometric tests, and a repertoire-size bias correction was applied to TCR pairs. In a later analysis, false discovery rates were estimated by permuting HLA or CMV assignments 20 times. A later analysis grouped co-occurring TCRs with DBSCAN, adding TCRdist sequence similarity when clustering within HLA-allele-positive subsets. Repertoires with fewer than 30,000 or more than 120,000 public chains were left out of co-occurrence clustering, as were about 5 repertoires with anomalous nucleotide sharing. TCRdb took over this immuneACCESS table, retaining in-frame rearrangements with V and J assigned. Such tables are incomplete; in checked studies, under half of the missing clones stem from an unresolved V gene, and the remainder is unexplained. V, J and clone size are taken as reported in that table, and D and trimming were inferred from the DNA itself. In all, the sample holds around 200,000 clones, and under 70% of those were seen once. In total, the top ten clones hold 2.5% to 3% of the sample.

The receptor comes from a man in his forties in good health and CMV-seropositive. The V gene is TRBV7-3 and the J gene is TRBJ2-5, with TRBD2 perhaps the D gene, on 7 matching bases. Sequenced: PBMCs. The CDR3 protein: CASSLTGGGGETQYF. The nucleotides read TGTGCCAGCAGCTTAACTGGGGGGGGCGGAGAGACCCAGTACTTC.